These 8 T cell receptor beta chains were all obtained from the same sample, sequenced in a study of T-cell memory formation after mild COVID-19. TCRdb re-analysed the 5' RACE reads in MiXCR, keeping a single row per CDR3 protein. The sample holds 400,000 to 500,000 distinct CDR3 sequences, 15% to 25% seen once. Sequenced sample: PBMCs or a T cell subset sorted from them (not recorded which). The receptors derive from an adult woman who had mild COVID-19 (a few samples of this study predate the infection). Cell type and time point are not known.

This sequence joins TRBV5-1 and TRBJ2-2; tentatively, D is TRBD1 (6 bases). This CDR3 comprises 17 residues. Germline CDR1 and CDR2: SGHRS and YFSETQ. Trimming removed 3 bases from V and 2 bases from J, with 17 bases in between. The CDR3 DNA reads as TGCGCCAGCAGCTGGGTCAGGACAGCAGATAACACCGGGGAGCTGTTTTTT. Residues: CASSWVRTADNTGELFF.

The chain recombines TRBV7-6 with TRBJ2-3; D unresolved. Trimming removed 1 base at V and 1 base at J, with 12 bases between. Germline V gene data show CDR1 as SGHVS and CDR2 as FNYEAQ. CDR3 size: 16 residues. CDR3 in DNA: TGTGCCAGCAGCTTAGGTCCCCCTAAGCGCACAGATACGCAGTATTTT. It codes for CASSLGPPKRTDTQYF.

At least ten counts were recorded for this clonotype. The V call is TRBV7-3, the J call TRBJ2-5; no clear D gene. The CDR3 contains 13 residues. Trimming pared 1 base from V and 4 bases from J, leaving 7 bases between. Germline CDR1 and CDR2: SGHTA and FQGTGA. DNA of the CDR3: TGTGCCAGCAGCTTAAGCCCTCGAGAGACCCAGTACTTC. Amino acid sequence: CASSLSPRETQYF. Variable domain in full (rest from reference TRBV7-3 and TRBJ2-5): GAGVSQTPSNKVTEKGKYVELRCDPISGHTALYWYRQSLGQGPEFLIYFQGTGAADDSGLPNDRFFAVRPEGSVSTLKIQRTERGDSAVYLCASSLSPRETQYFGPGTRLLVL.

This clonotype appeared a few times. CDR3 sequence: CASSLVTGVNSPLHF. The DNA for the CDR3 is TGTGCCAGCAGCTTAGTGACAGGGGTCAATTCACCCCTCCACTTT. The chain is built from TRBV7-9 and TRBJ1-6; 8 positions agree with TRBD1. Germline CDR1 and CDR2: SEHNR and FQNEAQ (reference sequence). V trimming: 1 base; J trimming: 7 bases; junction bases outside the gene matches: 3. The CDR3 has 15 amino acids.

This clonotype has just a few counts. The CDR3 spells CASNPLGTRANYGYTF. In DNA form, the CDR3 reads TGTGCCAGCAATCCCCTCGGGACACGAGCTAACTATGGCTACACCTTC. This rearrangement joins TRBV6-6 to TRBJ1-2, with D tentatively TRBD1 (6 bases). The CDR3 sequence is 16 residues long. Trimming removed 7 bases from V and 0 bases from J, with 18 bases in between. Per the germline V gene, CDR1 is MNHNY and CDR2 is SVGAGI (reference sequence).

The rearrangement joins TRBV25-1 to TRBJ2-7, with D tentatively TRBD2 (5 bases). Trimming took off 7 bases at V and 2 bases at J, with 12 bases between the two ends. Germline CDR1 MGHDK, CDR2 SYGVNS. The CDR3 is 13 amino acids. CDR3 nucleotide sequence: TGTGCCAGCACTACGGACTGGGCCTACGAGCAGTACTTC. It encodes CASTTDWAYEQYF.

The chain employs TRBV6-6 and TRBJ1-2; no definite D call. The length of the CDR3 is 14 residues. Trimming shortened V by 4 bases and J by 1 base, and 10 bases separated the two germline ends. Per the germline V gene, CDR1 is MNHNY and CDR2 is SVGAGI (reference sequence). The CDR3 is CASSFKGLNYGYTF. CDR3 sequence (DNA): TGTGCCAGCAGTTTCAAGGGCCTTAACTATGGCTACACCTTC.

This chain uses TRBV7-9 with TRBJ2-1; D not certain. Germline-derived CDR1 and CDR2 are SEHNR and FQNEAQ (reference sequence). Between the trimmed V and J ends, which lost 1 base and 11 bases, there was a span of 9 bases. CDR3 length equals 12 residues. The CDR3 sequence is CASSLGGWQQFF. DNA of the CDR3: TGTGCCAGCAGCTTAGGTGGTTGGCAGCAGTTCTTC.